This T cell receptor beta chain was obtained from a study of blood T cell repertoires in COVID-19. Sequencing was performed with immunoSEQ multiplex PCR; in TCRdb, only in-frame clones are kept and a portion is missing. The sample shows around 70,000 clones, roughly 87% of them seen only once. Unmatched junction bases numbered 15, after V lost 5 bases and J lost 5 bases. This CDR3 has 18 residues. Germline V gene lookup returns CDR1 MNHNY and CDR2 SVGAGI (reference sequence). The sample holds a few counts of this clone. The receptor was isolated from a woman in her late teens or twenties with acute or convalescent COVID-19. The V and J genes are TRBV6-6 and TRBJ1-1; TRBD1 agrees at 12 bases. What was sequenced was peripheral blood. The CDR3 DNA reads as TGTGCCAGCAGTCACACCCCGGGACAGGGGGCCCGTAGAACTGAAGCTTTCTTT. This translates into CASSHTPGQGARRTEAFF.